The source of this T cell receptor (beta chain) is a study of early T cells in non-severe SARS-CoV-2 infection. General study findings and limits: Matching with VDJdb favored anti-spike CD8 responses (missing private and CD4 specificities).

Germline CDR1 WSHSY, CDR2 SAAADI. Trimming pared 2 bases from V and 0 bases from J, leaving 16 bases between. The CDR3 runs 18 residues. Individual cDNA molecules received unique molecular identifiers. In TCRdb, the 5' RACE reads were re-called with MiXCR into one record per CDR3 protein. In the table there are more than 65,000 distinct CDR3 sequences, around 12% of which are singletons. Comments on this clonotype: Antigen unknown.

The chain joins TRBV10-2 to TRBJ2-2; perhaps D is TRBD1 or TRBD2 (6 bases each). The sequencing input was whole blood. The TCR sequence derives from an adult who was a healthcare worker with PCR-confirmed SARS-CoV-2 infection or an uninfected control (not recorded which). The CDR3 DNA reads TGCGCCAGCAGTGAGGCCCCTGGGGGCGGGGCGAACACCGGGGAGCTGTTTTTT. Translating gives CASSEAPGGGANTGELFF.